This TCR beta chain was observed in a study of blood T cells in healthy people across ages. Together with a sample-barcoded 5' primer, a J-beta primer mix was included in a second PCR lasting roughly 6 to 12 cycles. TCRdb independently ran MiXCR on the 5' RACE reads; one entry per CDR3 protein. In the table there are some 710,000 distinct CDR3 sequences, around 45% of which are singletons. The germline gives CDR1 MDHEN, CDR2 SYDVKM. The CDR3 loop spans 14 amino acids. V dropped 5 bases and J dropped 5 bases, with 13 bases sitting between them. The receptor was isolated from a man older than 75 in good health. The sequenced sample consisted of blood. This chain uses TRBV28 with TRBJ2-1, with D perhaps matching TRBD1 or TRBD2 (5 bases each). This CDR3 is CASSAGTHNNEQFF. The CDR3 DNA reads as TGTGCCAGCAGTGCCGGGACGCACAACAATGAGCAGTTCTTC.